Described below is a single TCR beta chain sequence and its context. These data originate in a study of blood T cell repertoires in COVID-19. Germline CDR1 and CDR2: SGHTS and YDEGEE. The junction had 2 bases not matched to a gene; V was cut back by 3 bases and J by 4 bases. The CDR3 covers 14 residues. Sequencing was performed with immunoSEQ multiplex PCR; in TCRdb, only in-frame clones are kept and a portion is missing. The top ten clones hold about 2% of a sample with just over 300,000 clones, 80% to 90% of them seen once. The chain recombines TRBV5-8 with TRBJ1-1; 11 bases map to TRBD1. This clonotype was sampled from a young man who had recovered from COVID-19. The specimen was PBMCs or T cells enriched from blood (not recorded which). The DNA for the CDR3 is TGTGCCAGCAGCTGGGGACAGGGGGGCACTGAAGCTTTCTTT. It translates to CASSWGQGGTEAFF.